This entry lists 7 T cell receptor beta chains sequenced from one sample in a study of shared clonotypes between healthy human individuals. Clones were sequenced by immunoSEQ multiplex PCR, and TCRdb holds only the in-frame ones, with some missing. The table shows roughly 2 million clones, with approximately 96% occurring only once. Sample: naive CD4+ T cells sorted from blood. The subset is: CD45RA+ positively selected. The receptors shown here come from a young man in good health.

The chain uses TRBV7-9 and TRBJ1-4; 8 bases fit TRBD1. J gave up 3 bases and V 1 base, and 1 base lay outside the gene matches. Germline values: CDR1 SEHNR, CDR2 FQNEAQ (reference sequence). The CDR3 contains 15 residues. The DNA of the CDR3 is TGTGCCAGCAGCTTAGGGACAGGGTCTAATGAAAAACTGTTTTTT. Its protein product is CASSLGTGSNEKLFF. The full variable domain, with the rest looked up from reference TRBV7-9 and TRBJ1-4, is DTGVSQNPRHKITKRGQNVTFRCDPISEHNRLYWYRQTLGQGPEFLTYFQNEAQLEKSRLLSDRFSAERPKGSFSTLEIQRTEQGDSAMYLCASSLGTGSNEKLFFGSGTQLSVL.

The rearrangement joins TRBV4-3 to TRBJ1-6; 7 bases line up with TRBD1. CDR1 and CDR2 (germline): LGHNA, YSLEER. J lost 12 bases, V lost 3 bases, and 8 bases had no gene match. The CDR3 runs 14 residues. CDR3 coding DNA: TGCGCCAGCAGCCAGAACACAGGGGTAGGACCCCTCCACTTT. It specifies CASSQNTGVGPLHF.

This clone was picked up one time. The chain combines TRBV5-6 with TRBJ1-2; tentative D call: TRBD1 (5 bases). Germline lookup yields CDR1 SGHDT and CDR2 YYEEEE. Deletions cut 4 bases from V and 2 bases from J, with 12 bases between. The CDR3 loop spans 14 amino acids. CDR3 sequence: CASSPGAGNYGYTF. DNA of the CDR3: TGTGCCAGCAGCCCCGGGGCGGGGAACTATGGCTACACCTTC.

V and J are TRBV6-5 and TRBJ2-1, with TRBD2 as a possible D gene (7 bases). The V end was cut by 2 bases, the J end by 7 bases, with 15 bases between. CDR1 and CDR2 from the germline V gene are MNHEY and SVGAGI. The CDR3 length is 15 residues. In nucleotides, the CDR3 is TGTGCCAGCAGTTACCTCGGGACTACAGGGAATGAGCAGTTCTTC. Translated, it gives CASSYLGTTGNEQFF.

Of note for this clone: Relative to the germline gene, one junction end is altered; a read error may explain this. The genes are TRBV7-7 and TRBJ2-1; D tentatively fits TRBD1 or TRBD2 (6 bases each). The CDR3 runs 15 residues. Germline CDR1 SSHAT, CDR2 FNYEAQ (reference sequence). The CDR3 loop reads CASSIGGGSYNEQFF. CDR3 sequence (DNA): TGTGCTAGCAGCATCGGGGGCGGCTCCTACAATGAGCAGTTCTTC.

The chain employs TRBV7-2 and TRBJ1-1, with 11 positions matching TRBD1. Germline loops: CDR1 SGHTA, CDR2 FQGNSA. V trimming: 6 bases; J trimming: 7 bases; junction bases outside the gene matches: 7. The CDR3 is 14 residues long. CDR3 loop: CASRRTGGDGEAFF. The DNA of the CDR3 is TGTGCCAGCAGACGGACAGGGGGCGACGGTGAAGCTTTCTTT.

The chain recombines TRBV5-5 with TRBJ2-7, with D possibly TRBD1 on 6 matching bases. Germline V gene data show CDR1 as SGHKS and CDR2 as YYEKEE (reference sequence). V lost 4 bases and J 2 bases, leaving 16 bases between the germline ends. This CDR3 is built from 15 residues. The CDR3 nucleotides are TGTGCCAGCAGCCCCCTGACAGGCTTAACCTACGAGCAGTACTTC. This translates into CASSPLTGLTYEQYF.